The 21 T cell receptor beta chains presented below share a single source sample, sequenced in a study of blood T cell repertoires in COVID-19. The assay was immunoSEQ multiplex PCR, and TCRdb's table has in-frame clones only and misses some. The table lists 250,000 to 350,000 clones, 88% of them singletons. Sequenced: peripheral blood. These receptors all stem from a woman aged 25 to 39 with COVID-19, enrolled during active disease.

This chain uses TRBV2 with TRBJ2-7, with 9 bases lining up with TRBD1. Germline lookup yields CDR1 SNHLY and CDR2 FYNNEI. The CDR3 totals 15 residues. Trimming took 6 bases from V and 2 from J; bases not matched to a gene: 8. This chain's CDR3 is CASRLDRGETYEQYF. The CDR3 coding sequence is TGTGCCAGCAGGCTTGACAGGGGGGAGACCTACGAGCAGTACTTC.

In its sample, this clone was seen once. The chain couples TRBV28 to TRBJ2-7, with D perhaps TRBD2 (6 bases). The CDR3 contains 14 residues. CDR1 is MDHEN and CDR2 is SYDVKM in the germline V gene. The V and J ends lost 2 bases and 2 bases respectively, with 10 bases between them. The chain's CDR3 is CASSLGGKPYEQYF. The DNA for the CDR3 is TGTGCCAGCAGTTTAGGAGGGAAACCCTACGAGCAGTACTTC.

The chain links TRBV3-1 (or the pseudogene TRBV3-2) to TRBJ2-7; the match to TRBD2 covers 9 bases. Germline lookup yields CDR1 LGHDT and CDR2 YNNKEL (reference sequence). The length of the CDR3 is 15 residues. V shed 4 bases, J shed 5 bases, and the junction held 9 bases outside the gene matches. CDR3 residues: CASSPSSGSFHEQYF. DNA of the CDR3: TGTGCCAGCAGCCCCAGTAGCGGGAGCTTCCACGAGCAGTACTTC.

The chain recombines TRBV30 with TRBJ2-1; the match to TRBD2 covers 15 bases. V shed 2 bases and J 16 bases; nucleotides not matched to a gene: 9. Germline CDR1 and CDR2: GTSNPN and SVGIG (reference sequence). CDR3 length: 14 amino acids. DNA for the CDR3: TGTGCCTGGAGTCACGGACTAGCGGGAGGGAGGGGCTTCTTC. It specifies CAWSHGLAGGRGFF.

The CDR3 DNA is TGTGCCTGGAGTGTGGAGGGGGCAAGCACAGATACGCAGTATTTT. It yields the protein CAWSVEGASTDTQYF. The chain links TRBV30 to TRBJ2-3; a possible D gene is TRBD1 (7 bases). Trimming left V 0 bases short and J 0 bases short, with 10 bases between. The germline V gene encodes CDR1 GTSNPN and CDR2 SVGIG (reference sequence). This CDR3 is built from 15 residues.

This rearrangement joins TRBV28 to TRBJ1-1; D perhaps matches TRBD1 (5 bases). The CDR3 covers 17 residues. V lost 6 bases, J lost 0 bases, and 20 bases lay in between. CDR1 is MDHEN, CDR2 SYDVKM, per germline. The CDR3 bases are TGTGCCAGCAGCTGGGGCTTCCGTCTACCGATGAACACTGAAGCTTTCTTT. This codes for CASSWGFRLPMNTEAFF. Looking up the rest from reference TRBV28 and TRBJ1-1 gives the full variable domain: DVKVTQSSRYLVKRTGEKVFLECVQDMDHENMFWYRQDPGLGLRLIYFSYDVKMKEKGDIPEGYSVSREKKERFSLILESASTNQTSMYLCASSWGFRLPMNTEAFFGQGTRLTVV.

The V and J genes are TRBV30 and TRBJ2-7, with 8 bases matching TRBD2. The junction had 11 bases not matched to a gene; V was cut back by 5 bases and J by 5 bases. Germline V gene sequence: CDR1 GTSNPN, CDR2 SVGIG (reference sequence). The CDR3 length is 14 residues. CDR3 sequence (DNA): TGTGCCTGGGACACCGGGGGGGGGCGCAACGAGCAGTACTTC. Translating gives CAWDTGGGRNEQYF.

The chain joins TRBV3-1 (or the pseudogene TRBV3-2) to TRBJ2-1; possible D gene TRBD1, 6 bases. The CDR3 consists of 16 residues. Trimming stripped 0 bases from V and 3 bases from J, with 12 bases between. Germline V gene data show CDR1 as LGHDT and CDR2 as YNNKEL (reference sequence). CDR3 bases: TGTGCCAGCAGCCAAGATCAGGGGCCCCACTACAATGAGCAGTTCTTC. Protein product: CASSQDQGPHYNEQFF.

The chain links TRBV19 to TRBJ1-2; 7 nucleotides agree with TRBD1. Germline lookup yields CDR1 LNHDA and CDR2 SQIVND (reference sequence). With V trimmed by 7 bases and J by 2 bases, 13 bases remained unmatched. The CDR3 consists of 16 residues. The CDR3 here is CASTAYSGTDNYGYTF. CDR3 nucleotide sequence: TGTGCCAGTACCGCCTACTCCGGGACAGACAACTATGGCTACACCTTC.

The CDR3 loop reads CASSLGPGQMTYEQYF. In DNA, the CDR3 is TGTGCCAGCAGCTTAGGGCCGGGACAAATGACCTACGAGCAGTACTTC. The chain is built from TRBV7-2 and TRBJ2-7, with D perhaps TRBD1 (6 bases). Germline V gene data show CDR1 as SGHTA and CDR2 as FQGNSA. The CDR3 consists of 16 residues. V was pared by 1 base and J by 2 bases, with 15 bases between.

The chain combines TRBV19 with TRBJ2-1; 10 nucleotides match TRBD2. This CDR3 has 16 amino acids. After removal of 6 bases from V and 0 bases from J, the junction contained 5 bases not matched to a gene. Germline loops: CDR1 LNHDA, CDR2 SQIVND (reference sequence). The CDR3 bases are TGTGCCAGTAGAAAGCGGGAGGGTAGCTCCTACAATGAGCAGTTCTTC. It is translated as CASRKREGSSYNEQFF.

In its sample, this clone was seen a few times. The chain carries TRBV6-4 and TRBJ2-6; TRBD2 aligns across 7 bases. CDR1 is MRHNA, CDR2 SNTAGT, per germline. The CDR3 is made up of 17 amino acids. The V and J ends lost 4 bases and 0 bases, in that order; junction bases with no gene match: 6. CDR3 sequence (DNA): TGTGCCAGCAGTGTGGGAGGGGAACTCTCTGGGGCCAACGTCCTGACTTTC. Residues: CASSVGGELSGANVLTF.

A single count supports this clone. The chain employs TRBV30 and TRBJ2-1; tentative D call: TRBD2 (6 bases). The CDR3 runs to 15 residues. Trimming shortened V by 4 bases and J by 8 bases, and 21 bases separated the two germline ends. Germline V gives CDR1 GTSNPN, CDR2 SVGIG (reference sequence). CDR3 coding DNA: TGTGCCTGGACCCGTTCGCGGGACCTAGGCGATGAGCAGTTCTTC. This codes for CAWTRSRDLGDEQFF. The full variable domain, completed using reference TRBV30 and TRBJ2-1, is SQTIHQWPATLVQPVGSPLSLECTVEGTSNPNLYWYRQAAGRGLQLLFYSVGIGQISSEVPQNLSASRPQDRQFILSSKKLLLSDSGFYLCAWTRSRDLGDEQFFGPGTRLTVL.

In DNA, the CDR3 is TGTGCCAGCAGTTTTATTCCCTGGGACAGGGGGCAGTACTTC. As protein: CASSFIPWDRGQYF. The rearrangement links TRBV28 to TRBJ2-7; TRBD1 matches 10 bases. CDR1 is MDHEN, CDR2 SYDVKM, per germline. The CDR3 has 14 amino acids. V shed 3 bases, J shed 9 bases, and the junction held 8 bases outside the gene matches.

The chain is built from TRBV24-1 and TRBJ2-1; perhaps TRBD2 as D (6 bases). Germline loops: CDR1 KGHDR, CDR2 SFDVKD. CDR3 length equals 15 residues. V gave up 6 bases and J gave up 1 base, with 12 bases separating them. As DNA, the CDR3 is TGTGCCACCAGTTCCGGGAGCCGTTCCTACAATGAGCAGTTCTTC. Its protein product is CATSSGSRSYNEQFF.

Regarding this clone: Relative to the germline gene, one junction end is altered; a read error may explain this. V gene TRBV6-1 combines with J gene TRBJ1-2; D is unresolved. Germline V lookup: CDR1 MNHNS, CDR2 SASEGT. The CDR3 has 13 amino acids. The CDR3 nucleotides are TGTGCCAGCAGGGAAGAATCAGGCTATGGCTACACCTTC. Residues: CASREESGYGYTF.

This clone has more than one count but fewer than ten. This CDR3 is CAWSAGTAIYNEQFF. The CDR3 DNA is TGTGCCTGGAGTGCAGGGACAGCAATTTACAATGAGCAGTTCTTC. The chain joins TRBV30 to TRBJ2-1, with TRBD1 matching 7 bases. The trim removed 1 base at V and 4 bases at J, leaving 7 bases unmatched. CDR1 and CDR2 from the germline V gene are GTSNPN and SVGIG (reference sequence). The length of the CDR3 is 15 residues.

The CDR3 spells CASSSLARGVGELFF. The CDR3 region has the DNA TGTGCCAGCAGCTCCCTAGCCCGCGGGGTCGGGGAGCTGTTTTTT. The rearrangement links TRBV7-2 to TRBJ2-2; perhaps TRBD2 as D (6 bases). Trimming pared 4 bases from V and 7 bases from J, leaving 16 bases between. The CDR3 is made up of 15 amino acids. Per the germline V gene, CDR1 is SGHTA and CDR2 is FQGNSA. Full variable domain (rest looked up from reference TRBV7-2 and TRBJ2-2): GAGVSQSPSNKVTEKGKDVELRCDPISGHTALYWYRQSLGQGLEFLIYFQGNSAPDKSGLPSDRFSAERTGGSVSTLTIQRTQQEDSAVYLCASSSLARGVGELFFGEGSRLTVL.

V usage is TRBV11-3 and J usage is TRBJ2-1, with D possibly TRBD2 on 6 matching bases. The CDR3 contains 17 residues. Trimming left V 5 bases short and J 0 bases short, with 17 bases between. Germline CDR1 is SGHNT and CDR2 is YENEEA. CDR3 nucleotides: TGTGCCAGCAGCCCGGGACCCTGGGGAGGCTCCTACAATGAGCAGTTCTTC. Translation: CASSPGPWGGSYNEQFF.

This rearrangement joins TRBV3-1 (or the pseudogene TRBV3-2) to TRBJ2-3, with 7 positions matching TRBD1. This CDR3 region has 18 residues. The germline V gene encodes CDR1 LGHDT and CDR2 YNNKEL (reference sequence). The junction had 9 bases not matched to a gene; V was cut back by 0 bases and J by 0 bases. CDR3 region: CASSQEFTGVWSTDTQYF. In DNA, the CDR3 is TGTGCCAGCAGCCAAGAGTTTACAGGGGTGTGGAGCACAGATACGCAGTATTTT.

DNA for the CDR3: TGTGCCAGCAGTTACTCGCGGAGTCGCCATTCACCCCTCCACTTT. Amino acids: CASSYSRSRHSPLHF. The chain uses TRBV6-2 or TRBV6-3 and TRBJ1-6, with unresolved D. CDR1 is MNHEY, CDR2 SVGEGT, per germline. Trimming pared 0 bases from V and 8 bases from J, leaving 11 bases between. The CDR3 totals 15 residues.